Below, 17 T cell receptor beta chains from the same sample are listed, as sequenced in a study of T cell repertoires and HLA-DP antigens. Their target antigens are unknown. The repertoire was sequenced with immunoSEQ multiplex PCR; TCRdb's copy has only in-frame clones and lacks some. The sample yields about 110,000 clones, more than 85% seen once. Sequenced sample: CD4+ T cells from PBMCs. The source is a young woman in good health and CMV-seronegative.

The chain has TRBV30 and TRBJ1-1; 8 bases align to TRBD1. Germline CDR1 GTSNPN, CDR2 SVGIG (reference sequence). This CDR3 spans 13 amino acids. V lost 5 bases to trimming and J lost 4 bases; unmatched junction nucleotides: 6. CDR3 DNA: TGTGCCTGGTACCGACAGGGGCTCACTGAAGCTTTCTTT. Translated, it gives CAWYRQGLTEAFF.

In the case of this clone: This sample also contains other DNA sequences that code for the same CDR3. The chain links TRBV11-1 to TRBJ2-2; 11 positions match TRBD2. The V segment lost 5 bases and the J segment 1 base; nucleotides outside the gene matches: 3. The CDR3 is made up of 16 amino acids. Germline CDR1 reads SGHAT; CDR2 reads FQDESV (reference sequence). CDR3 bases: TGTGCCAGCAGCCCCGGGACTAGCGGGAACACCGGGGAGCTGTTTTTT. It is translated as CASSPGTSGNTGELFF.

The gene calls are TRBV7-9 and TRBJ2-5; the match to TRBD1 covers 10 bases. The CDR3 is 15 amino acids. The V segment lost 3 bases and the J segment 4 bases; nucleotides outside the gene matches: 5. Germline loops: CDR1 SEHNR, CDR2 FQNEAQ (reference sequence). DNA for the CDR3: TGTGCCAGCAGCTTCCGGACAGGGGGAGGAGAGACCCAGTACTTC. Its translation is CASSFRTGGGETQYF.

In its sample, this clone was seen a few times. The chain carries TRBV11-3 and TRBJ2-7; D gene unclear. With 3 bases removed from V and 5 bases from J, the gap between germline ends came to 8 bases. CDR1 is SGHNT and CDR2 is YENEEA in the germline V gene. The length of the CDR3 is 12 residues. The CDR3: CASSLESHEQYV. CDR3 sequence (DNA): TGTGCCAGCAGCTTGGAGTCCCACGAGCAGTACGTC.

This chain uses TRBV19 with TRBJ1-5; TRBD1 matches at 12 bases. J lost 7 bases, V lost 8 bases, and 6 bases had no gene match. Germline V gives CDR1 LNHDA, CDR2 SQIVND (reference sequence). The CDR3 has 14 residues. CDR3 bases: TGTGCCAGTGGGGGGACAGGGGGCCCGCAGCCCCAGCATTTT. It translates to CASGGTGGPQPQHF.

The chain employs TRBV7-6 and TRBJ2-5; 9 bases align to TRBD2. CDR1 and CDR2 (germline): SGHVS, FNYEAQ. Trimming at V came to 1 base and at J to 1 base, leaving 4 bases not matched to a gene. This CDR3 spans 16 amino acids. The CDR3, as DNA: TGTGCCAGCAGCTTAGTGGGCGGGGGGGCCCAAGAGACCCAGTACTTC. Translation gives CASSLVGGGAQETQYF.

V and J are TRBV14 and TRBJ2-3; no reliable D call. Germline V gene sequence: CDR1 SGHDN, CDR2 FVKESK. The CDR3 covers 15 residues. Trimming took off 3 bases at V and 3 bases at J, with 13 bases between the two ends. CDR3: CASSQRLVITDTQYF. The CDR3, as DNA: TGTGCCAGCAGCCAGCGCCTAGTTATAACAGATACGCAGTATTTT. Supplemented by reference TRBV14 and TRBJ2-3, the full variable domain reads EAGVTQFPSHSVIEKGQTVTLRCDPISGHDNLYWYRRVMGKEIKFLLHFVKESKQDESGMPNNRFLAERTGGTYSTLKVQPAELEDSGVYFCASSQRLVITDTQYFGPGTRLTVL.

CDR3 protein: CASGQGPGDGYTF. CDR3 sequence (DNA): TGCGCCAGCGGTCAGGGCCCTGGGGATGGCTACACCTTC. V and J are TRBV5-1 and TRBJ1-2, with a possible D match to TRBD1 (5 bases). The V gene lost 7 bases and the J gene lost 6 bases, with 16 bases spanning the gap. Germline V gene sequence: CDR1 SGHRS, CDR2 YFSETQ. The CDR3 contains 13 residues.

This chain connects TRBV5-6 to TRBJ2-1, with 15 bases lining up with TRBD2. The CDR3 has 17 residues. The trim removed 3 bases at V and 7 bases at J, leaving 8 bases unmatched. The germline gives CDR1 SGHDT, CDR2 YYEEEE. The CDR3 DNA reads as TGTGCCAGCAGCTCCGGGGGACTAGCGGGAGGTTATAATGAGCAGTTCTTC. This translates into CASSSGGLAGGYNEQFF.

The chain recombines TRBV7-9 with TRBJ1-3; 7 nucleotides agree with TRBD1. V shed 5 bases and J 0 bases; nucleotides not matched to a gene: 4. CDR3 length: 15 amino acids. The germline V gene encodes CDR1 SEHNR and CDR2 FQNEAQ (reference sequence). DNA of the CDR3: TGTGCCAGCAGCACGCACAGGGGCTCTGGAAACACCATATATTTT. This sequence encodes CASSTHRGSGNTIYF.

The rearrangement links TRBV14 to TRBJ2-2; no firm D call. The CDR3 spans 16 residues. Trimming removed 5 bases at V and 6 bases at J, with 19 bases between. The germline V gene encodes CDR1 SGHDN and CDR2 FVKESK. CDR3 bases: TGTGCCAGCAGCAAAATCGGGTCGAAAAACCCCGGGGAGCTGTTTTTT. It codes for CASSKIGSKNPGELFF. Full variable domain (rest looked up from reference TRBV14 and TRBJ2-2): EAGVTQFPSHSVIEKGQTVTLRCDPISGHDNLYWYRRVMGKEIKFLLHFVKESKQDESGMPNNRFLAERTGGTYSTLKVQPAELEDSGVYFCASSKIGSKNPGELFFGEGSRLTVL.

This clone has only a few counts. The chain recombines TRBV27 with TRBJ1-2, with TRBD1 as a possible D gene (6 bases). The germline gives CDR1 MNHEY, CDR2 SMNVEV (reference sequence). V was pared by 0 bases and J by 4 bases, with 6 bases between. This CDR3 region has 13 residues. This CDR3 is CASSLSGGYGYTF. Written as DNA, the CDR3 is TGTGCCAGCAGTTTATCAGGGGGCTATGGCTACACCTTC.

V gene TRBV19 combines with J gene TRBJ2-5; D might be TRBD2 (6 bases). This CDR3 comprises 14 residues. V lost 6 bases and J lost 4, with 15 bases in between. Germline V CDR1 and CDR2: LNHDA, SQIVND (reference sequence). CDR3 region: CASRNPGVGETQYF. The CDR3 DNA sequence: TGTGCCAGTAGGAACCCGGGAGTGGGAGAGACCCAGTACTTC.

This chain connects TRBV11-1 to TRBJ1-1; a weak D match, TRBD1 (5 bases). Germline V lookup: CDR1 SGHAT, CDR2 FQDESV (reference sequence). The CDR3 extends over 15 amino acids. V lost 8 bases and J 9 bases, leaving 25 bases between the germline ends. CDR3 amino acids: CASGQYGTIKGQAFF. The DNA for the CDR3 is TGTGCCAGCGGCCAATATGGCACAATTAAGGGGCAAGCTTTCTTT. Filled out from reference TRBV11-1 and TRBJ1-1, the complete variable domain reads EAEVAQSPRYKITEKSQAVAFWCDPISGHATLYWYRQILGQGPELLVQFQDESVVDDSQLPKDRFSAERLKGVDSTLKIQPAELGDSAMYLCASGQYGTIKGQAFFGQGTRLTVV.

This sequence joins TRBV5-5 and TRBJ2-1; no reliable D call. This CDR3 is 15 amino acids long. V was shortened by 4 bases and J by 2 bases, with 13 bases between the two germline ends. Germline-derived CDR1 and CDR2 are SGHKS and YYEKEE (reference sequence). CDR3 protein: CASSAFTHTYNEQFF. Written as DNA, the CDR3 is TGTGCCAGCAGCGCCTTCACCCACACCTACAATGAGCAGTTCTTC. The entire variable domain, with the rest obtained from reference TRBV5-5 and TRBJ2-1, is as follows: DAGVTQSPTHLIKTRGQQVTLRCSPISGHKSVSWYQQVLGQGPQFIFQYYEKEERGRGNFPDRFSARQFPNYSSELNVNALLLGDSALYLCASSAFTHTYNEQFFGPGTRLTVL.

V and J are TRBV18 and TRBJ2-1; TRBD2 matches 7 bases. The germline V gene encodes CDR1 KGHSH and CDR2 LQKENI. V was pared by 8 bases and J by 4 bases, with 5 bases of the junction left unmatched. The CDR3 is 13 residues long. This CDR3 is CASRSGHYNEQFF. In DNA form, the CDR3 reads TGTGCCAGCCGTAGCGGGCATTACAATGAGCAGTTCTTC. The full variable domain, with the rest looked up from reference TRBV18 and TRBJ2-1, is NAGVMQNPRHLVRRRGQEARLRCSPMKGHSHVYWYRQLPEEGLKFMVYLQKENIIDESGMPKERFSAEFPKEGPSILRIQQVVRGDSAAYFCASRSGHYNEQFFGPGTRLTVL.

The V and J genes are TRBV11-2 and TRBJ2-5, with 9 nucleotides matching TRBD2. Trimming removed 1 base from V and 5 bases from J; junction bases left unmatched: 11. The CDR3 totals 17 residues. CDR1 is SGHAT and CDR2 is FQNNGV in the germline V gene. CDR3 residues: CASSLARVAGVQETQYF. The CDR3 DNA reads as TGTGCCAGCAGCTTAGCGAGGGTAGCGGGAGTTCAGGAGACCCAGTACTTC.